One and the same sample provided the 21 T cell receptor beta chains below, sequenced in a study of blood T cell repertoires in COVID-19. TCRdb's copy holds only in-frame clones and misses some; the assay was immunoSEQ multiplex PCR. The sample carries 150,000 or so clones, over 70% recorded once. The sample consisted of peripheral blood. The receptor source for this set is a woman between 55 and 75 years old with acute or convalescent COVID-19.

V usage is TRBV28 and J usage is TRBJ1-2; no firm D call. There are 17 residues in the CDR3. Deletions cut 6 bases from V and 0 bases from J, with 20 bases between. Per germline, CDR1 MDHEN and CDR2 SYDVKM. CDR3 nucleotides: TGTGCCAGCAGAAAAGGAGGCACAAGATCTTCTAACTATGGCTACACCTTC. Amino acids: CASRKGGTRSSNYGYTF.

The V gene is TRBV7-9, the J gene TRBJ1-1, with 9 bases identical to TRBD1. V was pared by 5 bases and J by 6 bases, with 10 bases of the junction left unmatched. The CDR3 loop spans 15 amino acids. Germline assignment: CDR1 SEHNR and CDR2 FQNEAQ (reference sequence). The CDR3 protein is CASSPRTGEVAEAFF. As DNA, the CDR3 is TGTGCCAGCAGCCCTCGGACAGGGGAAGTCGCTGAAGCTTTCTTT.

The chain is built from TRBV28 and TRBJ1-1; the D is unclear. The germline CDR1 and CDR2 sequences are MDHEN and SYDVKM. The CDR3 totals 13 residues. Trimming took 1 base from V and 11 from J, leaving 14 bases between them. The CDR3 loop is CASSLSTLVGAFF. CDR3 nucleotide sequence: TGTGCCAGCAGTTTATCAACGCTAGTTGGGGCTTTCTTT.

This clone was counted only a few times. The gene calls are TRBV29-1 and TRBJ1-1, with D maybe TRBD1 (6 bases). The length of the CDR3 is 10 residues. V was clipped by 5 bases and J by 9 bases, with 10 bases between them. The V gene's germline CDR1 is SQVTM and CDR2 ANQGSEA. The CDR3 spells CSVKDSQAFF. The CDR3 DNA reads TGCAGCGTTAAGGACAGCCAAGCTTTCTTT.

CDR3 amino acids: CASSLYQFDGYTF. The CDR3 region has the DNA TGTGCCAGCAGCTTGTACCAGTTCGATGGCTACACCTTC. J is TRBJ1-2 and V is TRBV5-4; D gene uncertain. V lost 1 base and J 6 bases, leaving 10 bases between the germline ends. The CDR3 contains 13 residues. CDR1 SGHNT and CDR2 YYREEE come from the germline V gene (reference sequence).

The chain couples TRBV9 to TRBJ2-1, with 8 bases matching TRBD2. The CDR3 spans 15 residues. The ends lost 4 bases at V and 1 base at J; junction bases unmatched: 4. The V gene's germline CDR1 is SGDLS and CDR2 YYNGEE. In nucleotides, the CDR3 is TGTGCCAGCAGCCTTTCTAGCGGGTCCTACAATGAGCAGTTCTTC. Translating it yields CASSLSSGSYNEQFF.

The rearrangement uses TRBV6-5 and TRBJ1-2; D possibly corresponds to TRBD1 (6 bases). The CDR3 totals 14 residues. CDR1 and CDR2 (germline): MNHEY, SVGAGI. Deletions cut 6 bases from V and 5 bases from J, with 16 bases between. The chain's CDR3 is CASSETGSLYGYTF. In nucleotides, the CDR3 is TGTGCCAGCAGCGAGACAGGCTCACTTTATGGCTACACCTTC.

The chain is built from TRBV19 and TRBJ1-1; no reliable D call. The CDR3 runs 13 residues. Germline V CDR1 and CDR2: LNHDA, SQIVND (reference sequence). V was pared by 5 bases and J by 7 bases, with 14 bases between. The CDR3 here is CASSGSRVGEAFF. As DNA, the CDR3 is TGTGCCAGTAGTGGAAGTCGGGTCGGTGAAGCTTTCTTT.

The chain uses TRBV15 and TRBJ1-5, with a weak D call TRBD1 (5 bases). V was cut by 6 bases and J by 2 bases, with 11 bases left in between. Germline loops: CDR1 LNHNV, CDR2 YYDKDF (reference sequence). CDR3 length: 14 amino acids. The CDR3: CATRWGRGNQPQHF. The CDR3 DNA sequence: TGTGCCACCAGGTGGGGGAGGGGCAATCAGCCCCAGCATTTT.

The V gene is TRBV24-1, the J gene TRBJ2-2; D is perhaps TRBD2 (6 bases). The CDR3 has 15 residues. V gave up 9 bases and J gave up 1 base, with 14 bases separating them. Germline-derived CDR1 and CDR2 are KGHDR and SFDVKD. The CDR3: CATSKGGVNTGELFF. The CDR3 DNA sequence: TGTGCCACCTCGAAAGGAGGGGTGAACACCGGGGAGCTGTTTTTT.

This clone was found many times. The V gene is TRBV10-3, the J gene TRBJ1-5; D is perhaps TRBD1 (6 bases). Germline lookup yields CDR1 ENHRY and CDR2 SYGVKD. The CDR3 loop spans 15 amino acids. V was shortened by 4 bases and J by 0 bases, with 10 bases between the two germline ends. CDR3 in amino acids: CAISVSDSSNQPQHF. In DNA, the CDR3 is TGTGCCATCAGTGTCTCGGACAGTAGCAATCAGCCCCAGCATTTT.

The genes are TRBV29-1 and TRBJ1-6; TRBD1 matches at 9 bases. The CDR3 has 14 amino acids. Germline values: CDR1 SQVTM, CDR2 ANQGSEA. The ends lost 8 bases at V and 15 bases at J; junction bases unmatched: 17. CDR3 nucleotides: TGCAGCCCCCCATGCGGGACAGGGACTTTTGTCCTCCACTTT. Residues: CSPPCGTGTFVLHF.

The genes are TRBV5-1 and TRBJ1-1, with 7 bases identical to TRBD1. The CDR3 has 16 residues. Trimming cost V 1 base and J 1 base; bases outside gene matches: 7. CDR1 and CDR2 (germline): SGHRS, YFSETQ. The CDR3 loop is CASSLLTGTGNTEAFF. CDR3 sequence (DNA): TGCGCCAGCAGCTTGTTGACAGGGACGGGGAACACTGAAGCTTTCTTT.

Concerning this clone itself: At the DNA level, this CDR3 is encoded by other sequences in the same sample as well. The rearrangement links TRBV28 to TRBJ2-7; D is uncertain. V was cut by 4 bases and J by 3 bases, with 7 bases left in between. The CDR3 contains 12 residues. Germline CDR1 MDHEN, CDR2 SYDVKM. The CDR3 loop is CASSSSSYEQYF. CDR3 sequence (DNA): TGTGCCAGCAGTTCCTCTAGCTACGAGCAGTACTTC.

CDR3 in amino acids: CASGAGSPLHF. The CDR3, as DNA: TGTGCCAGCGGGGCAGGGTCACCCCTCCACTTT. The chain links TRBV25-1 to TRBJ1-6; D is perhaps TRBD1 (5 bases). Germline CDR1 reads MGHDK; CDR2 reads SYGVNS. The V end lost 8 bases, the J end lost 10 bases, and 9 bases lay between the germline ends. The CDR3 runs 11 residues.

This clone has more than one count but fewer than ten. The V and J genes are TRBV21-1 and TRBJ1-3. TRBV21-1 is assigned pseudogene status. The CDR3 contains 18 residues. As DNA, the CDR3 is TGTGCCAGCAGCAAATCTCTCCACACGCGGGGGGAGGAAAACACCATATATTTT. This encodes CASSKSLHTRGEENTIYF.

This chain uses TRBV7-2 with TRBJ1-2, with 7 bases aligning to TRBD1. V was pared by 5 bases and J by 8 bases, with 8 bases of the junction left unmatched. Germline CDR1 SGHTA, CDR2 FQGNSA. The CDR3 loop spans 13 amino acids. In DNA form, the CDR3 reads TGTGCCAGCAGCAGAACAGGGGTTGTCGGCTACACCTTC. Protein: CASSRTGVVGYTF. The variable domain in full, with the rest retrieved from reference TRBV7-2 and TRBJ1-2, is GAGVSQSPSNKVTEKGKDVELRCDPISGHTALYWYRQSLGQGLEFLIYFQGNSAPDKSGLPSDRFSAERTGGSVSTLTIQRTQQEDSAVYLCASSRTGVVGYTFGSGTRLTVV.

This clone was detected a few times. The CDR3 region has the DNA TGTGCCAGTAGTATTCGGCAGGGTTTTAACTATGGCTACACCTTC. Translation gives CASSIRQGFNYGYTF. V and J are TRBV19 and TRBJ1-2; TRBD1 is a possible D gene (5 bases). Germline CDR1 LNHDA, CDR2 SQIVND (reference sequence). The V end lost 3 bases, the J end lost 1 base, and 12 bases lay between the germline ends. The CDR3 length is 15 residues.

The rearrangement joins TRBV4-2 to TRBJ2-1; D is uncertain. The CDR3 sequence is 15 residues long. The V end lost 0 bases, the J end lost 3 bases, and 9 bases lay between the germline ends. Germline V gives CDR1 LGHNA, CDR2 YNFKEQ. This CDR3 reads CASSQDLGVYNEQFF. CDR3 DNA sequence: TGTGCCAGCAGCCAAGATCTAGGTGTCTACAATGAGCAGTTCTTC.

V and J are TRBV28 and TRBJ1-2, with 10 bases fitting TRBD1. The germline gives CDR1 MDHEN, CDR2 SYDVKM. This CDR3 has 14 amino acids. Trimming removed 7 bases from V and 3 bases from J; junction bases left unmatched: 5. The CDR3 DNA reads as TGTGCCAGCAAACCGGGACAGGGGTACTATGGCTACACCTTC. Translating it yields CASKPGQGYYGYTF.

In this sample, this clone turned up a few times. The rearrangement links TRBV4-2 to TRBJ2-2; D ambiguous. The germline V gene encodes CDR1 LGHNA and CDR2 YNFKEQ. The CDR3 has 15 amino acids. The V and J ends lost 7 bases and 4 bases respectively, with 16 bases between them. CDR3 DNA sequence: TGTGCCAGCACGCCTGAGAGAGCCGGCACCGGGGAGCTGTTTTTT. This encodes CASTPERAGTGELFF.